This is a list of T cell receptor beta chains from one sample in a study of OX40 agonist ivuxolimab in advanced cancers. Measured with immunoSEQ multiplex PCR; TCRdb has only the in-frame clones, and not every one. The sample records about 40,000 clones, about 87% being singletons. Specimen: CD4+ or CD8+ T cells sorted from blood, collected in a trial of the OX40 agonist ivuxolimab. The receptors shown here come from an adult with an advanced solid tumor such as melanoma, head and neck, liver or kidney cancer. Both conserved end residues are part of each CDR3. D genes are given only for firm matches. Clone size appears in some rows only: once, few, many, or a class for an expanded clone.

j_call clone_size v_call d_call cdr3_aa cdr3_nt
TRBJ1-1 NA TRBV4-2 TRBD1 CASSPIGQGRTEAFF TGTGCCAGCAGCCCCATCGGACAGGGCCGAACTGAAGCTTTCTTT
TRBJ2-5 NA TRBV7-2 NA CASTLASQETQYF TGTGCCAGCACCTTAGCTTCTCAAGAGACCCAGTACTTC
TRBJ1-1 NA TRBV6-1 NA CASHVPGRDEAFF TGTGCCAGCCACGTCCCGGGACGGGATGAAGCTTTCTTT
TRBJ2-3 NA TRBV9 TRBD2 CASSVLAGVGDTQYF TGTGCCAGCAGCGTACTAGCGGGAGTTGGGGATACGCAGTATTTT
TRBJ2-3 NA TRBV5-4 TRBD1 CASSPGTGISTDTQYF TGTGCCAGCAGCCCTGGGACAGGAATTTCCACAGATACGCAGTATTTT
TRBJ2-3 NA TRBV18 TRBD1 CASSPGTGSTDTQYF TGTGCCAGCTCACCCGGGACAGGGTCAACAGATACGCAGTATTTT
TRBJ1-3 NA TRBV14 TRBD1 CASSRTGGPGNTIYF TGTGCCAGCAGCCGAACAGGGGGACCCGGAAACACCATATATTTT
TRBJ1-5 NA TRBV2 NA CASTEGGGLNQPQHF TGTGCCAGCACCGAGGGGGGGGGCCTCAATCAGCCCCAGCATTTT
TRBJ1-1 NA TRBV6-6 NA CASIDAEGVGAFF TGTGCCAGCATCGACGCCGAAGGGGTCGGAGCTTTCTTT
TRBJ1-4 NA TRBV11-3 NA CASSLGSTTNEKLFF TGTGCCAGCAGCTTAGGGTCCACAACTAATGAAAAACTGTTTTTT
TRBJ2-5 NA TRBV6-1 TRBD1 CANSVGTGLKTQYF TGTGCCAACTCAGTCGGGACAGGGCTAAAGACCCAGTACTTC
TRBJ1-4 NA TRBV11-2 NA CASSQGSLGGEKLFF TGTGCCAGCAGCCAGGGGTCCCTTGGGGGTGAAAAACTGTTTTTT
TRBJ1-3 NA TRBV7-2 NA CASSLVGRGAGNTIYF TGTGCCAGCAGCTTAGTAGGGCGGGGGGCTGGAAACACCATATATTTT
TRBJ2-5 NA TRBV28 NA CASSLYSGTQYF TGTGCCAGCAGTTTGTATTCCGGGACCCAGTACTTC
TRBJ2-1 NA TRBV27 NA CASSSLVRDEQFF TGTGCCAGCAGTTCATTAGTTAGGGATGAGCAGTTCTTC
TRBJ2-1 NA TRBV27 NA CASSPSRQSIGQFF TGTGCCAGCAGTCCCTCCAGACAGTCTATTGGGCAGTTCTTC
TRBJ2-3 NA TRBV6-6 TRBD1 CASSYVRGQVTDTQYF TGTGCCAGCAGTTACGTCAGGGGGCAGGTAACAGATACGCAGTATTTT
TRBJ2-6 NA TRBV2 NA CASRTGSGANVLTF TGTGCCAGCAGGACAGGCTCTGGGGCCAACGTCCTGACTTTC
TRBJ1-6 NA TRBV7-8 NA CASSSQIRTYNSPLHF TGTGCCAGCAGCTCCCAGATTCGGACCTATAATTCACCCCTCCACTTT
TRBJ2-1 NA TRBV10-3 TRBD1 CAITGERAYNEQFF TGTGCCATAACAGGGGAGAGGGCCTACAATGAGCAGTTCTTC
TRBJ2-7 NA TRBV5-4 NA CASSLTSGGDYEQYF TGTGCCAGCAGCCTAACATCAGGGGGGGACTACGAGCAGTACTTC
TRBJ2-3 NA TRBV28 TRBD1 CASSGTTGEDTQYF TGTGCCAGCAGTGGTACCACAGGGGAAGATACGCAGTATTTT
TRBJ2-5 NA TRBV28 TRBD2 CASRTSGRGETQYF TGTGCCAGCCGGACTAGCGGGAGAGGAGAGACCCAGTACTTC
TRBJ1-2 NA TRBV29-1 NA CSVEYRARYGYTF TGCAGCGTTGAATATCGGGCACGCTATGGCTACACCTTC
TRBJ2-7 once TRBV7-9 NA CASASEGEGEQYF TGTGCCAGCGCGAGCGAGGGGGAGGGCGAGCAGTACTTC
TRBJ2-7 NA TRBV5-6 NA CASSLDHEQYF TGTGCCAGCAGCCTCGATCACGAGCAGTACTTC
TRBJ1-4 NA TRBV28 NA CASRLGVTNEKLFF TGTGCCAGCAGGTTGGGAGTAACTAATGAAAAACTGTTTTTT
TRBJ2-2 NA TRBV7-8 NA CASSFDRFTGELFF TGTGCCAGCAGCTTTGACAGGTTCACCGGGGAGCTGTTTTTT
TRBJ1-1 once TRBV11-3 NA CASSFEMNTEAFF TGTGCCAGCAGCTTCGAGATGAACACTGAAGCTTTCTTT
TRBJ1-1 once TRBV7-9 TRBD1 CASSPRQGATEAFF TGTGCCAGCAGCCCCCGACAGGGGGCCACTGAAGCTTTCTTT
TRBJ2-4 NA TRBV30 NA CAWSVGVAVAKNIQYF TGTGCCTGGAGTGTGGGAGTAGCGGTAGCCAAAAACATTCAGTACTTC
TRBJ2-7 NA TRBV10-2 TRBD2 CASRGTSAEQYF TGCGCCAGCAGAGGGACTAGCGCCGAGCAGTACTTC
TRBJ1-2 NA TRBV27 NA CASSLSAGVYGYTF TGTGCCAGCAGTTTATCGGCGGGCGTCTATGGCTACACCTTC
TRBJ1-5 NA TRBV7-2 NA CASSLTGSRQPQHF TGTGCCAGCAGCTTAACAGGGAGTAGGCAGCCCCAGCATTTT
TRBJ2-3 NA TRBV19 TRBD2 CASSRGLAGVGGTDTQYF TGTGCCAGTAGTAGAGGACTAGCGGGAGTAGGAGGCACAGATACGCAGTATTTT
TRBJ2-1 NA TRBV15 NA CATSRAAGNEQFF TGTGCCACCAGCAGAGCTGCGGGCAATGAGCAGTTCTTC
TRBJ2-7 once TRBV6-5 NA CASRRKRDNSYEQYF TGTGCCAGCAGGCGGAAACGGGACAACTCCTACGAGCAGTACTTC
TRBJ2-7 NA TRBV28 NA CASSFTGRSSYEQYF TGTGCCAGCAGTTTTACCGGACGCAGCTCCTACGAGCAGTACTTC
TRBJ2-5 NA TRBV6-5 NA CASKVSGKLQETQYF TGTGCCAGCAAAGTCTCAGGGAAGCTCCAGGAGACCCAGTACTTC
TRBJ2-7 NA TRBV7-6 TRBD2 CASSLGAGGPGGEQYF TGTGCCAGCAGCTTAGGGGCCGGGGGACCCGGGGGGGAGCAGTACTTC
TRBJ1-1 NA TRBV6-1 NA CAASGNTEAFF TGTGCCGCGTCGGGGAACACTGAAGCTTTCTTT
TRBJ1-4 NA TRBV2 NA CASRGTQGGNEKLFF TGTGCCAGCAGGGGGACCCAAGGGGGTAATGAAAAACTGTTTTTT
TRBJ2-1 NA TRBV6-5 TRBD1 CASSSQGDINEQFF TGTGCCAGCAGTTCACAGGGGGACATCAATGAGCAGTTCTTC
TRBJ2-1 NA TRBV5-1 NA CASSLVASSYNEQFF TGCGCCAGCAGCTTGGTTGCGAGCTCCTACAATGAGCAGTTCTTC
TRBJ2-1 NA TRBV27 TRBD1 CASLKAAGTGANEQFF TGTGCCAGCTTAAAAGCCGCCGGGACAGGGGCCAATGAGCAGTTCTTC
TRBJ2-5 few TRBV27 TRBD1 CASSSNRGRRRETQYF TGTGCCAGCAGTTCGAACAGGGGGCGGAGAAGGGAGACCCAGTACTTC